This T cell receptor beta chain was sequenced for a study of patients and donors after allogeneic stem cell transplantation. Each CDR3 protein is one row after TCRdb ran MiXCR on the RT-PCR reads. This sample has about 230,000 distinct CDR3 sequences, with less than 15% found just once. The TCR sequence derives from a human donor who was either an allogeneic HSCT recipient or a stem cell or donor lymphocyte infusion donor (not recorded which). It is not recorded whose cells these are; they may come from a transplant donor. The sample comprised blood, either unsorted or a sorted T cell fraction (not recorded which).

The CDR3 region is CASRWGFTETQYF. In DNA, the CDR3 is TGTGCCAGCCGGTGGGGGTTTACGGAGACCCAGTACTTC. The genes are TRBV6-6 and TRBJ2-5; D tentatively fits TRBD1 or TRBD2 (5 bases each). The CDR3 runs to 13 residues. V lost 8 bases and J 5 bases, leaving 15 bases between the germline ends. In germline, CDR1 is MNHNY, CDR2 SVGAGI (reference sequence).